This T cell receptor (beta chain) was sequenced in a study of blood T cell repertoires in COVID-19 (dated by TCRdb to the early 2020s). General notes on the study: Samples covering the acute and convalescent phases of COVID-19 were provided by collaborators in the United States, Italy and Spain. The repertoires were made available in a free public database intended to serve as a resource for research on the immune response to SARS-CoV-2. HLA class I and class II types, where available, came from metadata supplied by the sample provider rather than from assay-based typing. The samples were drawn from the first 160 participants of the ongoing ImmuneRACE study and from some 1,300 subjects provided by 6 global collaborators. Deeply sampled blood TCRbeta repertoires from subjects exposed to, actively infected with, or recovered from COVID-19 were included in the dataset. The prospective study material was composed of cDNA or gDNA derived from T cells, B-cell-depleted T cells, or PBMCs. Sample metadata almost always included a de-identified subject ID, COVID-19 status, age in years and sex. Findings and caveats that apply to the study as a whole: How much clinical and demographic metadata was included differed by source and by participant, and the metadata was provided uncurated.

TCRbeta CDR3 regions were amplified from genomic DNA by means of the immunoSEQ Assay, a bias-controlled multiplex PCR. On the authors' methods: The number of nucleated cells in each sample was estimated by amplification of reference gene primers within the assay. To quantify the absolute abundance of each unique TCRbeta CDR3 rearrangement, sequence reads were collapsed and filtered. For each sample, productive Simpson clonality was calculated as the square root of Simpson's diversity index over productive rearrangements. TCRdb took over this immuneACCESS table, retaining in-frame rearrangements with V and J assigned. Such tables are incomplete; in checked studies, under half of the missing clones stem from an unresolved V gene, and the remainder is unexplained. The DNA gave D and trimming, while V, J and clone size come from that table. The sample contains about 390,000 clones, approximately 87% of them found a single time. The leading ten clones occupy roughly 9.4% of the sample.

Enrolling through a virtual design, the prospective study's participants ranged in age from roughly 18 to 90 years and lived across some 23 United States geographic areas. In the prospective study, participants were assigned to cohorts based on the clinical history participants reported in a screening survey and a study questionnaire. Recovered participants in ImmuneRACE Cohort 3 were defined by two consecutive negative NP/OP PCR tests, clearance by a healthcare professional, or resolution of symptoms. Mobile phlebotomists in the prospective study collected whole blood, serum and a nasopharyngeal or oropharyngeal swab from every participant. Participants in the prospective study had the option to provide additional blood draws and questionnaires over a roughly two-month period. Before DNA extraction, blood samples from the prospective study were shipped at room temperature or frozen. Per the germline V gene (reference sequence), GTSNPN is the CDR1 and SVGIG is the CDR2. V is cut by 4 bases and J by 0 bases, and the space between the germline ends is 13 bases. The CDR3 goes from the cysteine to the phenylalanine over 15 residues. This entry keeps only the CDR3 DNA: 45 bases, framed from base 1.

In regard to this clone: Its antigen is still unknown. No much larger clonotype is one base removed from it; base qualities were not supplied.

The clonotype comes from a woman between 50 and 59 years old who had recovered from COVID-19. The V and J genes are TRBV30 and TRBJ1-3; 5 matching bases give a weak D call of TRBD1. Sequencing was done on a sample of PBMCs or T cells enriched from blood (not recorded which). This receptor carries the CDR3 CAWNRDGGSGNTIYF. In nucleotide form, the sequence is TGTGCCTGGAACAGAGACGGGGGCTCTGGAAACACCATATATTTT.